Shown below are 6 T cell receptor beta chains from a single sample sequenced in a study of cytomegalovirus exposure and HLA in healthy donors. 60 Vbeta and 13 Jbeta primers were used in PCR. Method: immunoSEQ multiplex PCR; TCRdb's copy keeps in-frame clones and lacks some. The sample has about 110,000 clones, 80% to 85% seen once. Sequenced sample: PBMCs. The receptors were gathered from a young man in good health and CMV-seropositive.

Here the CDR3 reads CASSYEQLSPLHF. CDR3 nucleotides: TGTGCCAGCAGTTATGAACAGCTTTCCCCCCTCCACTTT. This chain uses TRBV6-5 with TRBJ1-6; D unclear. Trimming pared 3 bases from V and 13 bases from J, leaving 13 bases between. Germline V CDR1 and CDR2: MNHEY, SVGAGI. The length of the CDR3 is 13 residues.

This clone was counted a single time. The V call is TRBV5-1, the J call TRBJ1-1; 7 nucleotides align to TRBD1. There are 15 residues in the CDR3. The V gene's germline CDR1 is SGHRS and CDR2 YFSETQ. The junction had 8 bases not matched to a gene; V was cut back by 2 bases and J by 4 bases. CDR3 sequence reads: CASSFPQGEITEAFF. CDR3 coding DNA: TGCGCCAGCAGCTTCCCCCAGGGGGAGATCACTGAAGCTTTCTTT.

This sequence joins TRBV25-1 and TRBJ1-1; D is perhaps TRBD1 (5 bases). The germline V gene has CDR1 MGHDK and CDR2 SYGVNS. Trimming removed 4 bases from V and 11 bases from J, with 23 bases in between. The CDR3 contains 15 residues. CDR3 in amino acids: CASSADAPGHLRAFF. The CDR3 DNA is TGTGCCAGCAGTGCCGACGCCCCAGGGCACCTCAGGGCTTTCTTT.

This chain links TRBV14 with TRBJ2-7, with TRBD1 as a possible D gene (5 bases). Germline CDR1 reads SGHDN; CDR2 reads FVKESK. The CDR3 is made up of 14 amino acids. V was trimmed by 1 base and J by 5 bases, leaving 12 bases between them. The chain's CDR3 is CASSQVMTRDEQYF. Here the CDR3 DNA reads TGTGCCAGCAGCCAAGTCATGACCAGGGACGAGCAGTACTTC.

The chain combines TRBV6-1 with TRBJ2-7, with 10 bases that match TRBD2. The germline V gene has CDR1 MNHNS and CDR2 SASEGT. V lost 3 bases to trimming and J lost 4 bases; unmatched junction nucleotides: 9. This CDR3 is built from 16 residues. The CDR3 region has the DNA TGTGCCAGCAGTGAGGGCTCTAGCGGGAGCTTATACGAGCAGTACGTC. Translating it yields CASSEGSSGSLYEQYV.

The chain has TRBV7-2 and TRBJ2-5, with 10 nucleotides matching TRBD2. V gave up 3 bases and J gave up 4 bases; unmatched junction bases: 8. The germline V gene has CDR1 SGHTA and CDR2 FQGNSA. CDR3 length: 16 residues. CDR3 region: CASSLSPGLASETQYF. The CDR3 DNA is TGTGCCAGCAGCTTGAGCCCGGGACTAGCGTCAGAGACCCAGTACTTC.